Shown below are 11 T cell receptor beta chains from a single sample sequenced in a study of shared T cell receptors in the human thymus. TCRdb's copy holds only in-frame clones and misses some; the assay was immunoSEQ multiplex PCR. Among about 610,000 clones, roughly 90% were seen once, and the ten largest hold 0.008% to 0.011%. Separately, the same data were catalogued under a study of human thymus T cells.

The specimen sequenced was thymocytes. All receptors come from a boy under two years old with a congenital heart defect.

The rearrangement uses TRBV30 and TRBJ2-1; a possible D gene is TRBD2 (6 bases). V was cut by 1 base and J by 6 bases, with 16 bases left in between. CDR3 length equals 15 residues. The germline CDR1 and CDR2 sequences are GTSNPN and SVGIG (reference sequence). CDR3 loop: CAWSAWDSGGNEQFF. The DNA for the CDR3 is TGTGCCTGGAGTGCTTGGGACTCTGGTGGCAATGAGCAGTTCTTC.

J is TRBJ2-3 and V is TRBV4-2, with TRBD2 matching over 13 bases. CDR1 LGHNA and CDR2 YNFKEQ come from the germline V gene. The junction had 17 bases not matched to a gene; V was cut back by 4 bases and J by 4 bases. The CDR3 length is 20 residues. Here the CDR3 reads CASSLVRRTSGSVGPDTQYF. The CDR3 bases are TGTGCCAGCAGCCTAGTTCGGAGGACTAGCGGGAGTGTGGGCCCAGATACGCAGTATTTT.

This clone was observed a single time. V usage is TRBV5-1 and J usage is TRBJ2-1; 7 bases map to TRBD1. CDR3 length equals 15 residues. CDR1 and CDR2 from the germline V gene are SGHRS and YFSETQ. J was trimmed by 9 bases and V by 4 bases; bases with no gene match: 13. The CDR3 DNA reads TGCGCCAGCAGCATCCCGGGACAGACATTGTGTGAGCAGTTCTTC. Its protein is CASSIPGQTLCEQFF.

The CDR3 is CASSLAWGRTEQFF. The CDR3 DNA reads TGTGCCAGCAGCTTAGCGTGGGGGCGGACGGAGCAGTTCTTC. This chain connects TRBV11-2 to TRBJ2-1; D is perhaps TRBD1 (6 bases). Trimming shortened V by 1 base and J by 10 bases, and 14 bases separated the two germline ends. In germline, CDR1 is SGHAT, CDR2 FQNNGV. The CDR3 loop spans 14 amino acids.

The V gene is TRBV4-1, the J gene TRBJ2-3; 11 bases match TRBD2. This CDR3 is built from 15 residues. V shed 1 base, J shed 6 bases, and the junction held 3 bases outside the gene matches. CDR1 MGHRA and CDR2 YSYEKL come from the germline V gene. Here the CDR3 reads CASSQVAGGADTQYF. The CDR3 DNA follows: TGCGCCAGCAGCCAAGTAGCGGGAGGGGCGGATACGCAGTATTTT.

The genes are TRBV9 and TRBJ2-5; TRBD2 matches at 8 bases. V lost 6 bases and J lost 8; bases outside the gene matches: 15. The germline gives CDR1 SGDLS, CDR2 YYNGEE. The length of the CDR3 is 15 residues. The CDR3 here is CASKASAGAYGTQYF. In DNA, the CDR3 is TGTGCCAGCAAGGCATCAGCGGGAGCCTACGGAACCCAGTACTTC.

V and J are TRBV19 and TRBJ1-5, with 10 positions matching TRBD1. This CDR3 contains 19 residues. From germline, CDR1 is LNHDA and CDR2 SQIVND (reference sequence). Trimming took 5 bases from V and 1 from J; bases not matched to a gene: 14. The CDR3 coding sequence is TGTGCCAGTAGTCCTCAAGACAGGGGGCTCCTTCCGAGCAATCAGCCCCAGCATTTT. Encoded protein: CASSPQDRGLLPSNQPQHF.

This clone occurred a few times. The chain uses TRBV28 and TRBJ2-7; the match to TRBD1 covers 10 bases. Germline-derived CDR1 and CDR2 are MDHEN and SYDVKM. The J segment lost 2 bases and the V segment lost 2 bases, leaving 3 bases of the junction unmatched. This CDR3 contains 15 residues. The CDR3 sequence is CASSLGQGGTYEQYF. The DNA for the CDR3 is TGTGCCAGCAGTTTAGGACAGGGGGGCACCTACGAGCAGTACTTC.

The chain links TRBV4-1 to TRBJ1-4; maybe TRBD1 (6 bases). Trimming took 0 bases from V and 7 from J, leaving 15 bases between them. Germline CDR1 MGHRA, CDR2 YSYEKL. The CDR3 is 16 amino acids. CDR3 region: CASSQDRGGHSEKLFF. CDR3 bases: TGCGCCAGCAGCCAAGATCGAGGGGGACATAGTGAAAAACTGTTTTTT.

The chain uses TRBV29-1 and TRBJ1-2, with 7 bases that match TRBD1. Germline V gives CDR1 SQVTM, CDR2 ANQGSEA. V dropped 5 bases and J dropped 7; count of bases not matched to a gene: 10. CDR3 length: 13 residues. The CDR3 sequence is CSVHDPGGSGYTF. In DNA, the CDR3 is TGCAGCGTTCATGACCCAGGGGGTAGTGGCTACACCTTC.

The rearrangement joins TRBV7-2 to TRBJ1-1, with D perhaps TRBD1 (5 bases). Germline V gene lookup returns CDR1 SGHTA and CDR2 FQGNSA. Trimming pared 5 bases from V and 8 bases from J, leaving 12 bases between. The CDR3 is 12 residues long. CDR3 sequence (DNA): TGTGCCAGCAGCAGCCAGGGCACGGAAGCTTTCTTT. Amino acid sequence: CASSSQGTEAFF.